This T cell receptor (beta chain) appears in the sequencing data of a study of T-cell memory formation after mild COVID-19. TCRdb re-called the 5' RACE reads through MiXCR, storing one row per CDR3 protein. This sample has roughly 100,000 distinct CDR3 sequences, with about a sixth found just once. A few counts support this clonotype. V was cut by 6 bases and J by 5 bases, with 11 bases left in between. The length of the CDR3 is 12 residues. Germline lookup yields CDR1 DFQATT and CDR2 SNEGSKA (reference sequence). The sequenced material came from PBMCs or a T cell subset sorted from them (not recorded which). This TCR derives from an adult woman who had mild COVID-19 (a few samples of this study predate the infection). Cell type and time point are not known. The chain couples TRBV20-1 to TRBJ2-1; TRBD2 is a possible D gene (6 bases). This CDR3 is CSAKGLNNEQFF. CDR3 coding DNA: TGCAGTGCAAAGGGACTTAACAATGAGCAGTTCTTC.